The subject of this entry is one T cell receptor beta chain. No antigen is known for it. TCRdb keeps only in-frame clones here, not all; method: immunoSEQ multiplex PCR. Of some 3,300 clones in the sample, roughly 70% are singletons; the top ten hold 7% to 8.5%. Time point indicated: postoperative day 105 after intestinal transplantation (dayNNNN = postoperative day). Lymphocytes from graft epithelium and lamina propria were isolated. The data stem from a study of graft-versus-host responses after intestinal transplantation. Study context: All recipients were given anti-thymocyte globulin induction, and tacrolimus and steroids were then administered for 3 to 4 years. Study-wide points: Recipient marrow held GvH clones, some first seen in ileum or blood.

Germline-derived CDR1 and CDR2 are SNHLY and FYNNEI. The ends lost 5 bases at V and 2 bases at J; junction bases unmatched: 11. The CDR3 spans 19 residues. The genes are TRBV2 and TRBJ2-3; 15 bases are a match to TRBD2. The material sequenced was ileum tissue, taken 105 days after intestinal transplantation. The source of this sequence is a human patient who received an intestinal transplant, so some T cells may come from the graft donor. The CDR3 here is CASSPGTSGGPAYTDTQYF. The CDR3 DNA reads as TGTGCCAGCAGTCCCGGGACTAGCGGGGGGCCGGCCTACACAGATACGCAGTATTTT.